This T cell receptor beta chain originates from a study of chemoradiotherapy in HPV16-positive cancers. This CDR3 has 13 amino acids. V dropped 0 bases and J dropped 3 bases, with 6 bases sitting between them. Germline V gives CDR1 SGHTS, CDR2 YDEGEE. The table lists this clone with a few counts. The method was immunoSEQ multiplex PCR; TCRdb's version includes in-frame clones alone and lacks a portion of them. The sample yields 25,000 to 35,000 clones, approximately 91% seen once. The specimen comprised blood, sampled from a patient who underwent chemoradiotherapy. The chain couples TRBV5-8 to TRBJ1-1, with a weak D call TRBD1 (5 bases). The TCR comes from a human donor with HPV-associated anogenital cancer. CDR3 residues: CASSLGRDTEAFF. The CDR3 region has the DNA TGTGCCAGCAGCTTGGGCAGGGACACTGAAGCTTTCTTT.